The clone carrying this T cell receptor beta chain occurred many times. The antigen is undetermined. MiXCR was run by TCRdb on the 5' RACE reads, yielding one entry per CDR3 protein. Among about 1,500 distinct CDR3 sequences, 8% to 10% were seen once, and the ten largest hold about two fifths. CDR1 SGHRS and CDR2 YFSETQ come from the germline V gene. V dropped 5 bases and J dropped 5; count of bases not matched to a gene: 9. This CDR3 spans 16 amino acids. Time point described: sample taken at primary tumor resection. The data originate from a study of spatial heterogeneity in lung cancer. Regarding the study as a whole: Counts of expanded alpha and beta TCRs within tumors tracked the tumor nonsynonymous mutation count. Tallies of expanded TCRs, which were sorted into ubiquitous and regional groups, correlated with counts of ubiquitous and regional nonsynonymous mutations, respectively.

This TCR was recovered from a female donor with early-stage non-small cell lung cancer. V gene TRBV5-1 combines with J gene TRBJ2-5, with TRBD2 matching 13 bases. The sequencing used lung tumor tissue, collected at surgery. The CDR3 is CASRLTPGLAGETQYF. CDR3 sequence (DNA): TGCGCCAGCAGACTAACTCCGGGACTAGCGGGGGAGACCCAGTACTTC.